These 13 T cell receptor beta chains were all obtained from the same sample, sequenced in a study of blood T cells in healthy people across ages. Combining a sample-barcoded 5' primer with a J-beta primer mix, a second PCR ran for roughly 7 to 12 cycles. TCRdb ran MiXCR on the 5' RACE reads and lists one entry per CDR3 protein. The table lists roughly 640,000 distinct CDR3 sequences, about 30% of them singletons. Sequenced material: blood. Receptor source: a woman aged 80 or over in good health.

Concerning this clonotype itself: Just one base apart from a much larger clone, this may be a read error. The gene calls are TRBV27 and TRBJ1-4; 11 bases are shared with TRBD1. Trimming at V came to 6 bases and at J to 4 bases, leaving 10 bases not matched to a gene. The CDR3 runs to 17 residues. CDR1 MNHEY and CDR2 SMNVEV come from the germline V gene (reference sequence). CDR3 in amino acids: CASRRGQGAGSNEKLFF. The CDR3 coding sequence is TGTGCCAGCAGACGAGGACAGGGGGCTGGAAGTAATGAAAAACTGTTTTTT. Together with reference TRBV27 and TRBJ1-4, the CDR3 gives the full variable domain: EAQVTQNPRYLITVTGKKLTVTCSQNMNHEYMSWYRQDPGLGLRQIYYSMNVEVTDKGDVPEGYKVSRKEKRNFPLILESPSPNQTSLYFCASRRGQGAGSNEKLFFGSGTQLSVL.

This clonotype was seen a few times. The chain links TRBV19 to TRBJ2-2; 7 nucleotides line up with TRBD1. Germline CDR1 and CDR2: LNHDA and SQIVND (reference sequence). The CDR3 runs to 13 residues. V lost 7 bases and J lost 5; bases outside the gene matches: 4. In DNA form, the CDR3 reads TGTGCCAGTATGGGCAGGGGGACCGGGGAGCTGTTTTTT. It translates to CASMGRGTGELFF.

This clonotype is categorized as medium-sized. The chain uses TRBV10-3 and TRBJ2-7; 7 bases match TRBD2. Per germline, CDR1 ENHRY and CDR2 SYGVKD. The CDR3 is made up of 16 amino acids. Germline trimming cut 4 bases from V and 6 bases from J; bases unmatched to any gene: 15. The CDR3 sequence is CAISGRLAAGGGEQYF. CDR3 bases: TGTGCCATCAGTGGCCGACTAGCAGCTGGCGGGGGCGAGCAGTACTTC.

This clonotype was recorded a few times. With a much larger clone just one base away, this may be a read error. The chain carries TRBV4-1 and TRBJ2-5, with 10 bases identical to TRBD1. Unmatched junction bases numbered 13, after V lost 1 base and J lost 11 bases. This CDR3 has 16 amino acids. Germline V gene lookup returns CDR1 MGHRA and CDR2 YSYEKL. The CDR3 region is CASSQVAGTGVNEQYF. The CDR3 nucleotides are TGCGCCAGCAGCCAAGTAGCCGGGACAGGGGTTAATGAGCAGTACTTC.

This clonotype was counted many times. The chain employs TRBV25-1 and TRBJ2-5, with D perhaps TRBD1 (7 bases). V lost 1 base and J lost 3, with 15 bases in between. The length of the CDR3 is 16 residues. Germline V CDR1 and CDR2: MGHDK, SYGVNS. In DNA, the CDR3 is TGTGCCAGCAGTGAATTCGTGGGCAGGGGGGAAGAGACCCAGTACTTC. Its translation: CASSEFVGRGEETQYF.

The chain links TRBV18 to TRBJ2-6; possible D gene TRBD2, 6 bases. Germline CDR1 and CDR2: KGHSH and LQKENI. The CDR3 extends over 16 amino acids. V dropped 6 bases and J dropped 1 base, with 13 bases sitting between them. CDR3 amino acids: CASSPRGGSGANVLTF. CDR3 sequence (DNA): TGTGCCAGCTCTCCAAGGGGAGGATCTGGGGCCAACGTCCTGACTTTC.

This clonotype showed up just a few times. This clone may be a read error of a much larger clone one base away. The CDR3 coding sequence is TGCAGGGCTCGGACGGCTAACTATGGCTACACCTTC. Translation gives CRARTANYGYTF. V gene TRBV20-1 combines with J gene TRBJ1-2; no reliable D call. The CDR3 length is 12 residues. Germline V gives CDR1 DFQATT, CDR2 SNEGSKA (reference sequence).

This clonotype was observed many times. The rearrangement links TRBV29-1 to TRBJ1-2; weak D call: TRBD1 (5 bases). Germline V CDR1 and CDR2: SQVTM, ANQGSEA. The CDR3 is 13 amino acids. V was trimmed by 4 bases and J by 0 bases, leaving 9 bases between them. CDR3 sequence reads: CSVAGGANYGYTF. The DNA for the CDR3 is TGCAGCGTTGCCGGGGGGGCTAACTATGGCTACACCTTC.

J is TRBJ2-3 and V is TRBV7-2, with 7 bases that match TRBD2. Germline CDR1 reads SGHTA; CDR2 reads FQGNSA. Trimming at V came to 0 bases and at J to 4 bases, leaving 10 bases not matched to a gene. CDR3 length: 17 amino acids. DNA of the CDR3: TGTGCCAGCAGCTTAGCCGGGACGGGGGGAAACCCAGATACGCAGTATTTT. It encodes CASSLAGTGGNPDTQYF.

This rearrangement joins TRBV4-1 to TRBJ2-3; weak D call: TRBD2 (7 bases). V lost 1 base to trimming and J lost 0 bases, with 11 bases between them. This CDR3 is 16 amino acids long. Germline values: CDR1 MGHRA, CDR2 YSYEKL. For the CDR3, the DNA is TGCGCCAGCAGCCAAGGTCGGGGGGCGAGCACAGATACGCAGTATTTT. Translation gives CASSQGRGASTDTQYF.

The CDR3 loop is CASSHRQGTRETQYF. The CDR3 bases are TGTGCCAGCAGCCACAGGCAGGGAACTAGGGAGACCCAGTACTTC. The chain combines TRBV6-5 with TRBJ2-5, with D tentatively TRBD1 or TRBD2 (5 bases each). The CDR3 sequence is 15 residues long. From germline, CDR1 is MNHEY and CDR2 SVGAGI. V was trimmed by 6 bases and J by 5 bases, leaving 19 bases between them.

The sample holds many counts of this clonotype. The V and J genes are TRBV5-1 and TRBJ1-2; D is perhaps TRBD1 (6 bases). Looked up from germline, CDR1 is SGHRS and CDR2 is YFSETQ. V lost 4 bases to trimming and J lost 7 bases, with 17 bases between them. The CDR3 sequence is 14 residues long. CDR3 sequence reads: CASSGNREGAGYTF. The CDR3 coding sequence is TGCGCCAGCAGCGGAAACAGGGAAGGAGCTGGCTACACCTTC.

This clonotype was counted a few times. A read error may be the cause here, since a much bigger clone is one base away. The CDR3 spells CSARALRTSPPHF. CDR3 bases: TGCAGTGCTAGGGCCCTTCGGACCTCACCCCCCCACTTT. The chain links TRBV20-1 to TRBJ1-6; unclear D gene. The CDR3 has 13 amino acids. The germline V gene encodes CDR1 DFQATT and CDR2 SNEGSKA (reference sequence).